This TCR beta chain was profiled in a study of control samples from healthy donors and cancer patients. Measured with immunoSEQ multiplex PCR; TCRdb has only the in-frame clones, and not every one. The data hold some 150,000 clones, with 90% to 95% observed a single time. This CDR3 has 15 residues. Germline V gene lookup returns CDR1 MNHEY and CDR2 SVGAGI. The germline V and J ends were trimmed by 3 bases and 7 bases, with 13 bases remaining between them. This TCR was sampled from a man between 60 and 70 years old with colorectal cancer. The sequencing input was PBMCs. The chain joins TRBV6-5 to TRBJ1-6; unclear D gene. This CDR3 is CASSYSSLANSPLHF. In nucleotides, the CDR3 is TGTGCCAGCAGTTATTCGAGCCTTGCGAATTCACCCCTCCACTTT.